This T cell receptor (beta chain) was identified during a study of blood T cell repertoires in COVID-19. The cohort comprised adults aged roughly 18 to 95 years residing in approximately 25 US areas. Trimming cost V 7 bases and J 2 bases, with 12 bases left between them. Germline V gives CDR1 MNHEY, CDR2 SVGAGI. The CDR3 runs to 15 residues. Measured with immunoSEQ multiplex PCR; TCRdb has only the in-frame clones, and not every one. Among 300,000 or so clones, approximately 84% were seen once, and the ten largest hold 8.5% to 12%. The specimen was PBMCs or T cells enriched from blood (not recorded which). This TCR was sampled from a woman under 30 who had recovered from COVID-19. V usage is TRBV6-5 and J usage is TRBJ1-6, with D maybe TRBD1 (5 bases). The CDR3 sequence is CASNPGGTYNSPLHF. For the CDR3, the DNA is TGTGCCAGCAACCCCGGGGGTACCTATAATTCACCCCTCCACTTT.